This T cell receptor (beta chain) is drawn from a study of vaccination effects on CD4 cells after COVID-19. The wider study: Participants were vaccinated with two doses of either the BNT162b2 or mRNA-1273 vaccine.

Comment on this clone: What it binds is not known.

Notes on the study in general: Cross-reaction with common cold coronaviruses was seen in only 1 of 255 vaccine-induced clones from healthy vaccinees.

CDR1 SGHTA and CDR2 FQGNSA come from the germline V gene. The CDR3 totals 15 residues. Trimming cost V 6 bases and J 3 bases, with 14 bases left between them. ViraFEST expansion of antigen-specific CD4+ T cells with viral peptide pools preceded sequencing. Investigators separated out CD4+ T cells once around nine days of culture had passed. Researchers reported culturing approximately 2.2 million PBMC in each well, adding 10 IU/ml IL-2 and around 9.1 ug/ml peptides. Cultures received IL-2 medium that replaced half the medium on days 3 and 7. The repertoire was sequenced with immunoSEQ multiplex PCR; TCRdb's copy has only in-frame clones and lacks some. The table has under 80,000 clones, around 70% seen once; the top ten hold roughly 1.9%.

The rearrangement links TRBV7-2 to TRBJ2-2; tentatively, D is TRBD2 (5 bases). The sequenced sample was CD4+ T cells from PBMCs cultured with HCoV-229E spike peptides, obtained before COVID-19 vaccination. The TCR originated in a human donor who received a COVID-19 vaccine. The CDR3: CASSKKTRDTGELFF. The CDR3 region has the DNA TGTGCCAGCAGTAAAAAAACGAGGGACACCGGGGAGCTGTTTTTT.